This T cell receptor (beta chain) is drawn from a study of metastatic and nonmetastatic thyroid tumors. Study in general: Repertoire data that came from the blood and tumor or nodule tissue of malignant and benign thyroid patients were compared.

Germline values: CDR1 MNHEY, CDR2 SMNVEV (reference sequence). The trim removed 7 bases at V and 1 base at J, leaving 9 bases unmatched. CDR3 length: 16 residues. Each patient went into thyroid surgery without having received any treatment. In the original processing: A classifier for distant metastasis in papillary thyroid cancer was constructed using CDR3 differences observed across clinicopathological groups. TCRdb reanalyzed the PCR reads with MiXCR. TCRdb's processing, not the authors', yielded these V and J calls. In the table there are about 89,000 clones, 12% of which are singletons. This clone was seen ten or more times.

This rearrangement joins TRBV27 to TRBJ2-1; 8 nucleotides line up with TRBD2. The sequenced sample consisted of tumor tissue. This TCR was sampled from a female donor with papillary thyroid cancer or a benign thyroid nodule (not recorded which). Some clones in this sample may be carry-over from other donors' samples. The CDR3 region is CASIPTSEHSYNEQFF. The CDR3 DNA is TGTGCCAGCATCCCGACTAGCGAACATTCCTACAATGAGCAGTTCTTC.